These 11 T cell receptor beta chains share one sample of origin, sequenced in a study of tumour-infiltrating T cells in Burkitt lymphoma. The table came from immunoSEQ multiplex PCR; TCRdb's copy has only in-frame clones and leaves some out. Among tens of thousands of clones, roughly 31% were seen once, and the ten largest hold roughly 2.6%. Sequencing input: tumor tissue. Receptors originate from a human donor with Burkitt lymphoma.

This chain joins TRBV6-5 and TRBJ2-5; D is perhaps TRBD1 or TRBD2 (5 bases each). This CDR3 has 13 residues. Trimming cost V 2 bases and J 4 bases, with 8 bases left between them. Germline V gene sequence: CDR1 MNHEY, CDR2 SVGAGI. DNA of the CDR3: TGTGCCAGCAGTTACCCAGGGAGAGAGACCCAGTACTTC. The encoded protein is CASSYPGRETQYF.

The chain joins TRBV5-1 to TRBJ2-3; 10 nucleotides line up with TRBD2. V gave up 4 bases and J gave up 0 bases; unmatched junction bases: 5. Germline-derived CDR1 and CDR2 are SGHRS and YFSETQ. The length of the CDR3 is 16 residues. The CDR3 protein is CASSSGLAASTDTQYF. DNA of the CDR3: TGCGCCAGCAGCAGTGGACTAGCGGCTAGCACAGATACGCAGTATTTT.

This clone was seen only a few times. The chain is built from TRBV15 and TRBJ1-3; TRBD1 might be the D (6 bases). V dropped 3 bases and J dropped 4 bases, with 13 bases sitting between them. CDR1 is LNHNV, CDR2 YYDKDF, per germline (reference sequence). The CDR3 consists of 15 residues. CDR3 nucleotide sequence: TGTGCCACCAGCAGCCGAACAGGGCAGGGAAACACCATATATTTT. As protein: CATSSRTGQGNTIYF.

The chain is built from TRBV5-1 and TRBJ2-5, with D uncertain. Germline values: CDR1 SGHRS, CDR2 YFSETQ. The V end was cut by 1 base, the J end by 2 bases, with 12 bases between. This CDR3 is built from 15 residues. CDR3 in amino acids: CASSLFGSAQETQYF. CDR3 sequence (DNA): TGCGCCAGCAGCTTGTTTGGTTCCGCACAAGAGACCCAGTACTTC. The full variable domain, its missing parts supplied by reference TRBV5-1 and TRBJ2-5, is KAGVTQTPRYLIKTRGQQVTLSCSPISGHRSVSWYQQTPGQGLQFLFEYFSETQRNKGNFPGRFSGRQFSNSRSEMNVSTLELGDSALYLCASSLFGSAQETQYFGPGTRLLVL.

Of note for this clone: The same CDR3 is also encoded by other DNA sequences in this sample. This sequence joins TRBV5-4 and TRBJ2-3; 8 nucleotides agree with TRBD1. The CDR3 sequence is 15 residues long. With V trimmed by 2 bases and J by 1 base, 3 bases remained unmatched. Germline loops: CDR1 SGHNT, CDR2 YYREEE (reference sequence). The CDR3 reads CASSLRGQGTDTQYF. The CDR3 coding sequence is TGTGCCAGCAGCTTACGGGGACAGGGCACAGATACGCAGTATTTT.

This clone has more than one count but fewer than ten. This chain joins TRBV7-2 and TRBJ1-1; TRBD1 is a possible D gene (6 bases). CDR3 size: 15 residues. Germline CDR1 and CDR2: SGHTA and FQGNSA. The V and J ends lost 5 bases and 5 bases respectively, with 18 bases between them. CDR3 DNA sequence: TGTGCCAGCAGCCCGCCTCGGAGGGGGGAAACTGAAGCTTTCTTT. Its protein product is CASSPPRRGETEAFF.

The chain is built from TRBV19 and TRBJ1-1; D may be TRBD1 (5 bases). In germline, CDR1 is LNHDA, CDR2 SQIVND (reference sequence). CDR3 length equals 14 residues. V dropped 2 bases and J dropped 6 bases, with 13 bases sitting between them. The CDR3 nucleotides are TGTGCCAGTAGTATAATCGGCGGAGGGGCTGAAGCTTTCTTT. It translates to CASSIIGGGAEAFF. The full variable domain, in which reference TRBV19 and TRBJ1-1 provide the parts outside the CDR3, is DGGITQSPKYLFRKEGQNVTLSCEQNLNHDAMYWYRQDPGQGLRLIYYSQIVNDFQKGDIAEGYSVSREKKESFPLTVTSAQKNPTAFYLCASSIIGGGAEAFFGQGTRLTVV.

This clone came up a few times. CDR3 loop: CSARGPQGYTF. CDR3 in DNA: TGCAGTGCTAGGGGACCTCAGGGCTACACCTTC. The chain uses TRBV20-1 and TRBJ1-2; a weak D match, TRBD1 (5 bases). This CDR3 region has 11 residues. Germline CDR1 is DFQATT and CDR2 is SNEGSKA (reference sequence). The ends were cut back, 3 bases at V and 8 bases at J, with 10 bases in the middle.

This chain links TRBV2 with TRBJ2-5; TRBD2 aligns across 8 bases. Germline CDR1 reads SNHLY; CDR2 reads FYNNEI. Trimming at V came to 4 bases and at J to 5 bases, leaving 6 bases not matched to a gene. This CDR3 is built from 14 residues. CDR3 sequence: CASSGRGGQETQYF. Here the CDR3 DNA reads TGTGCCAGCAGTGGTCGGGGGGGTCAGGAGACCCAGTACTTC.

The rearrangement links TRBV18 to TRBJ1-1; D possibly corresponds to TRBD1 (6 bases). The CDR3 runs to 14 residues. The germline gives CDR1 KGHSH, CDR2 LQKENI. V lost 3 bases to trimming and J lost 6 bases, with 14 bases between them. The CDR3 region has the DNA TGTGCCAGCTCACCCAGGGGAGGAAAGGCTGAAGCTTTCTTT. As protein: CASSPRGGKAEAFF.

This clone has more than one count but fewer than ten. The chain has TRBV6-1 and TRBJ2-3, with 8 bases that match TRBD2. Germline loops: CDR1 MNHNS, CDR2 SASEGT. With V trimmed by 1 base and J by 5 bases, 5 bases remained unmatched. The CDR3 has 15 amino acids. The CDR3: CASSEETGGGDTQYF. CDR3 coding DNA: TGTGCCAGCAGTGAAGAAACGGGGGGGGGAGATACGCAGTATTTT.